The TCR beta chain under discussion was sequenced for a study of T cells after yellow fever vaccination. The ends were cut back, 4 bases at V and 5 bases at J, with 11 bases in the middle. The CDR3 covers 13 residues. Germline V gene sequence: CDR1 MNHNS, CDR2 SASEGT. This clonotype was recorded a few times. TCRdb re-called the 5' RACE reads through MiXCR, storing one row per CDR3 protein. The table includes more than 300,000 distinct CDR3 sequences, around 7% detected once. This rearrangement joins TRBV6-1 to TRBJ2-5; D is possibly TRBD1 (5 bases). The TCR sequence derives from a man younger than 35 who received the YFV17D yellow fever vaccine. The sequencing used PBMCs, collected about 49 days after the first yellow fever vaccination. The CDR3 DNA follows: TGTGCCAGCAGTGGAGACAGCTTCGAGACCCAGTACTTC. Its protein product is CASSGDSFETQYF.